This T cell receptor beta chain derives from a study of shared clonotypes between healthy human individuals. Overall study results and limits: Richness estimates generally favored naive over memory subsets.

The CDR3 has 15 residues. V lost 4 bases, J lost 0 bases, and 14 bases lay in between. CDR1 SGDLS and CDR2 YYNGEE come from the germline V gene. This table comes from immunoSEQ multiplex PCR, and its TCRdb copy is limited to in-frame clones, with some not included. The sample contains millions of clones, approximately 92% of which appear only once. As to this clone: Its antigen is still unknown.

The source of this sequence is a man aged 18 to 30 in good health. Input material: naive CD4+ T cells sorted from blood. The sample's subset: CD45RA+ positively selected. This sequence joins TRBV9 and TRBJ2-7; either TRBD1 or TRBD2 may fit D (5 bases each). For the CDR3, the DNA is TGTGCCAGCAGCCCTCGGGAAGGGGTCTCCTACGAGCAGTACTTC. Protein sequence: CASSPREGVSYEQYF. The variable domain in full, with the rest retrieved from reference TRBV9 and TRBJ2-7, is DSGVTQTPKHLITATGQRVTLRCSPRSGDLSVYWYQQSLDQGLQFLIQYYNGEERAKGNILERFSAQQFPDLHSELNLSSLELGDSALYFCASSPREGVSYEQYFGPGTRLTVT.